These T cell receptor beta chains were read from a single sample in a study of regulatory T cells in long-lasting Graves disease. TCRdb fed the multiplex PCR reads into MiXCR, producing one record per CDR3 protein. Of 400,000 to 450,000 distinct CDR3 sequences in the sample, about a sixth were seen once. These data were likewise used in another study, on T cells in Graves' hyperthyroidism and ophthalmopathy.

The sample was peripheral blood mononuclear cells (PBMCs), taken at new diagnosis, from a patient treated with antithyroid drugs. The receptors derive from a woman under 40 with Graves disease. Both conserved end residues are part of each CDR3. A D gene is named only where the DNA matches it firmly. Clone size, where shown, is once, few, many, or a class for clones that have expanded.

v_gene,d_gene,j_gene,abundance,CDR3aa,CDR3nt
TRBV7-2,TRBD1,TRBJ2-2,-,CASSFGQGNTVELFF,TGTGCCAGCAGCTTTGGACAGGGGAACACCGTGGAGCTGTTTTTT
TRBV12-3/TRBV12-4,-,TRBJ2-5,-,CASSLKGDSGTQYF,TGTGCCAGCAGTTTGAAGGGGGACTCAGGGACCCAGTACTTC
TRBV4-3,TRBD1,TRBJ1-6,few,CASNTGQGDNSPLHF,TGCGCCAGCAATACTGGACAGGGAGATAATTCACCCCTCCACTTT
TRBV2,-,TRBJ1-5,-,CASSEFGPDQPQHF,TGTGCCAGCAGTGAGTTTGGGCCTGATCAGCCCCAGCATTTT
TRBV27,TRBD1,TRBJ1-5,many,CASSSGTGLYQPQHF,TGTGCCAGCAGTTCCGGGACAGGGTTGTATCAGCCCCAGCATTTT
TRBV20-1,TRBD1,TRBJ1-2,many,CSATGTGLTF,TGCAGTGCTACCGGGACAGGGTTAACCTTC
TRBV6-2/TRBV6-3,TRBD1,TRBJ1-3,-,CASRSGRDRVSGNTIYF,TGTGCCAGCAGATCAGGAAGAGACAGGGTCTCTGGAAACACCATATATTTT
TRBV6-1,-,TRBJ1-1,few,CASSLIPTGTTEAFF,TGTGCCAGCAGCCTAATACCTACCGGGACAACAGAAGCTTTCTTT
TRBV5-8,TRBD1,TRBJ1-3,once,CASSSPGTGVDTIYF,TGTGCCAGCAGCTCGCCCGGGACAGGGGTAGACACCATATATTTT
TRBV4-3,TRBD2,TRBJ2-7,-,CASSQDPGGGYEQYF,TGCGCCAGCAGCCAAGATCCCGGGGGGGGGTACGAGCAGTACTTC
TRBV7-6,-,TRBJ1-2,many,CASSLDHYGYTF,TGTGCCAGCAGCTTAGACCACTATGGCTACACCTTC
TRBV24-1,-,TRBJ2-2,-,CATSTANTGELFF,TGTGCCACCAGCACAGCGAACACCGGGGAGCTGTTTTTT
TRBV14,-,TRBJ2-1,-,CASSGGNEQFF,TGTGCCAGCAGCGGGGGGAATGAGCAGTTCTTC
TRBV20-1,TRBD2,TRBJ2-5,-,CSARDGGLEETQYF,TGCAGTGCTAGAGATGGAGGACTAGAAGAGACCCAGTACTTC
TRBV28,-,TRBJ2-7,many,CASMRPRSGAPTEQYF,TGTGCCAGCATGAGGCCCAGGTCGGGCGCCCCGACCGAGCAGTACTTC
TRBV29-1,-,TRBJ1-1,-,CSVGRRDTEAFF,TGCAGCGTTGGCAGGAGGGACACTGAAGCTTTCTTT
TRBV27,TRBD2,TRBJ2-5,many,CASSLVAGGPISRPQYF,TGTGCCAGCAGTTTGGTGGCGGGAGGGCCGATTTCGAGACCCCAGTACTTC
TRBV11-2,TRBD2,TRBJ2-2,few,CASSYPGGENIGELFF,TGTGCCAGCAGCTACCCGGGGGGGGAGAACATCGGGGAGCTGTTTTTT
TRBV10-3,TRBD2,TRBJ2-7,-,CASSSGTNLLEQYF,TGTGCCTCCTCCTCCGGGACTAATTTACTAGAGCAGTACTTC
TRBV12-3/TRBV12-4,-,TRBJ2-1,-,CASYADNEQFF,TGTGCCAGCTACGCAGACAATGAGCAGTTCTTC
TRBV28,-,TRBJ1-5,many,CASGPTAQPQHF,TGTGCCAGCGGCCCGACCGCTCAGCCCCAGCATTTT
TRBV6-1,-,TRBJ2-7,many,CASGAAAEQYF,TGTGCCAGCGGGGCAGCGGCCGAGCAGTACTTC
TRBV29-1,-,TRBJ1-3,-,CSVGGAGSRSGNTIYF,TGCAGCGTTGGCGGAGCCGGGTCTCGCTCTGGAAACACCATATATTTT
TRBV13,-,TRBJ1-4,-,CASSSDMYHEKLFF,TGTGCCAGCAGCTCCGACATGTATCATGAAAAACTGTTTTTT
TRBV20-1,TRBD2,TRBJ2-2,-,CSAREDGGRAVAGELFF,TGCAGTGCTAGAGAAGATGGCGGGAGGGCCGTGGCCGGGGAGCTGTTTTTT
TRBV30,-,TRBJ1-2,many,CAWSAYGYTF,TGTGCCTGGAGTGCCTATGGCTACACCTTC
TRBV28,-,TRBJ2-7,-,CASRLAGDFDYEQYF,TGTGCCAGCAGGCTTGCCGGGGACTTTGACTACGAGCAGTACTTC
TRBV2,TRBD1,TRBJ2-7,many,CASRGTVDTYEQYF,TGTGCCAGCAGGGGGACAGTCGATACCTACGAGCAGTACTTC
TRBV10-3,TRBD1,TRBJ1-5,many,CAISESPQGSGNQPQHF,TGTGCCATCAGTGAGTCCCCACAGGGGTCGGGCAATCAGCCCCAGCATTTT
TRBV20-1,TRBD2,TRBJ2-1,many,CSASSWGLAGERQFF,TGCAGTGCTAGTAGTTGGGGACTAGCGGGAGAAAGGCAGTTCTTC
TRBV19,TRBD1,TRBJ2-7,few,CASRLQGASYEQYF,TGTGCCAGTAGACTACAGGGGGCTTCCTACGAGCAGTACTTC
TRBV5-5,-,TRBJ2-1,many,CASRMPGQTYNEQFF,TGTGCCAGCAGGATGCCGGGACAAACATACAATGAGCAGTTCTTC
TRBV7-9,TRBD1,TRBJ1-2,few,CASGMGQNYGYTF,TGTGCCAGCGGGATGGGACAGAACTATGGCTACACCTTC
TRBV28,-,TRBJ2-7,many,CASSLSTVVSSYEQYF,TGTGCCAGCAGTTTATCGACGGTGGTAAGCTCCTACGAGCAGTACTTC
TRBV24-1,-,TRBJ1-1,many,CATSVGVDTEAFF,TGTGCCACCAGTGTCGGGGTTGACACTGAAGCTTTCTTT
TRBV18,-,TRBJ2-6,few,CASSPYLPGGSIGANVLTF,TGTGCCAGCTCACCCTACCTACCGGGTGGCTCTATTGGGGCCAACGTCCTGACTTTC
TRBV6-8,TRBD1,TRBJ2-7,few,CASSYSPGTGDAYEQYF,TGTGCCAGCAGTTACTCCCCAGGGACAGGGGATGCCTACGAGCAGTACTTC
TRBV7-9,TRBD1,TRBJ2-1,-,CASSLEGTGAYEQFF,TGTGCCAGCAGCTTAGAAGGGACAGGGGCCTACGAGCAGTTCTTC